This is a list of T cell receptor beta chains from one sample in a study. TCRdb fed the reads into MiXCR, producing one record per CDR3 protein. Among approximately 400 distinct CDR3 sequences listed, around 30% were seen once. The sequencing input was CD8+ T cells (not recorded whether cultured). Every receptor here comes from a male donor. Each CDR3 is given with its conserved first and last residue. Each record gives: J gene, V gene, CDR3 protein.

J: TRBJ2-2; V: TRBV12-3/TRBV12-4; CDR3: CASSRGTGELFF
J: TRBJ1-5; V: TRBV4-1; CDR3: CASSQVFRSAGPQPQHF
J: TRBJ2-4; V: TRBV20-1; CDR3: CSARGYSAKNIQYF
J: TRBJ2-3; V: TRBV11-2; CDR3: CASSLAAGLGDTQYF
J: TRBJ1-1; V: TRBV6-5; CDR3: CASSYFGANTEAFF
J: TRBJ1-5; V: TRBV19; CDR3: CASSILFGQGGNQPQHF
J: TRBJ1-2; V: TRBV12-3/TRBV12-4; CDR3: CASSPGSHFYGYTF
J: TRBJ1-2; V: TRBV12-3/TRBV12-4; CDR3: CASSYGGSYTF
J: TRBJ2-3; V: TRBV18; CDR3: CASSPGGRTDSPHTDTQYF
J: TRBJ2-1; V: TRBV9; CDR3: CASSPAGGRGEQFF
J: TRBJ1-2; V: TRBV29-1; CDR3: CSFATGYYGHTF
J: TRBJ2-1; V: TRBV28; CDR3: CASSLWRGSYNEQFF
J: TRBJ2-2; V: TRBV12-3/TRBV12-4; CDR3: CASSFGQGNTGELFF
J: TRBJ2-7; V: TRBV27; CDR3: CASTKTSGAPYEQYF
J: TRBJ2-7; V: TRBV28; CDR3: CASSLGVHYEQYF
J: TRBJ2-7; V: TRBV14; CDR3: CASSLDRAYEQYF
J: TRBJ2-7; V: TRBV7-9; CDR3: CASSPILGQESSYEQYF
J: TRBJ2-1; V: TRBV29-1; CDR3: CSVEAQGGTFNEQFF
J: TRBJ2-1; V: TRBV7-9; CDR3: CASNSSRASKSYNEQFF
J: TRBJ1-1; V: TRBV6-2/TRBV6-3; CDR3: CASSLGQGNTEAFF
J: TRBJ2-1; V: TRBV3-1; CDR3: CASSQDRGSGSPYNEQFF
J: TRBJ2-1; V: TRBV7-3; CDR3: CASSSTGGGLYEQFF
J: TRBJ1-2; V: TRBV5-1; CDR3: CASSTRTGNPYGYTF
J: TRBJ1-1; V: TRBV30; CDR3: CAWSLAGGTEAFF
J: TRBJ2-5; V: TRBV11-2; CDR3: CASSVGQGAFQETQYF
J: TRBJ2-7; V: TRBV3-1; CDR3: CASSQDGTGTLRQQYF
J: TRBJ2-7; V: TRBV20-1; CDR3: CSAREEAGTSGRRASYEQYF
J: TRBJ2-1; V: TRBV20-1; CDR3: CSARKELGADTSPTYNEQFF
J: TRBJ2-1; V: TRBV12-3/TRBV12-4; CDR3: CGSSVNEQFF
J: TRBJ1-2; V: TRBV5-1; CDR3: CASSTRIGIPYGYTF
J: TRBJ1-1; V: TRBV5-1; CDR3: CASSHDTPRRLDTEAFF
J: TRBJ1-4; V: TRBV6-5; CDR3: CSSSPITGTNEKLFF
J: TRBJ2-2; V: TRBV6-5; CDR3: CAGSYAPGQGNTGELFF
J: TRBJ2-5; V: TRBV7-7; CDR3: CASSLGRGETQYF
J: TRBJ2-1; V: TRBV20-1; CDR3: CSARVEFGTSGQLSSYNEQFF
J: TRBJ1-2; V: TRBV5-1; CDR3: CANSARTGNPYGYTF
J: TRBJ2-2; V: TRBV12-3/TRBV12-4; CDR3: CASSFGSGAPRVLFW
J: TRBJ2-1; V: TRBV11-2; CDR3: CASSFGQGLSNEQFF
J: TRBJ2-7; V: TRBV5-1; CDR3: CASIPSSGEQYF
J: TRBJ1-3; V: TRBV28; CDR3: CAGSPPRAENTIYF
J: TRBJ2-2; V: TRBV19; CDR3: CASSRLGTGELFF
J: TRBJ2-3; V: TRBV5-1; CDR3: CASSLVASGSLRGSQYF
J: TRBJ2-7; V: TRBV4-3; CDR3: CASSQVGVHEQYF
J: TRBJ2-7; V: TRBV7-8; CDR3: CASSLDRLEQYF
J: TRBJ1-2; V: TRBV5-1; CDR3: CASSSPGQDYGYTF
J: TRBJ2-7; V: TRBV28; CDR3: CASSSRTGYEQYF
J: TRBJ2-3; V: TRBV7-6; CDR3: CASSLDVQDTQYF
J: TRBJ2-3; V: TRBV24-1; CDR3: CATSDLPVDSYTDTQYF
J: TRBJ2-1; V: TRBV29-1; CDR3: CSVEDLSGRELNSEQFF
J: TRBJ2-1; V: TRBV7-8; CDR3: CASSLVGGGMGWEQFF
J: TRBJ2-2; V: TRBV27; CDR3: CASSFRGSGELFF
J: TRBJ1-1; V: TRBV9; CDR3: CASSTPPNTEAFF
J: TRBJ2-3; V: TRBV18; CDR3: CASSPGGRTDGPHTDTQYF
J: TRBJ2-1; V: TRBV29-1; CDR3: CSVEDLSRRELNNEQFF